A selection of T cell receptor beta chains follows, all from one sample in a study of spatial heterogeneity in lung cancer. In TCRdb, the 5' RACE reads were re-called with MiXCR into one record per CDR3 protein. The sample lists more than 20,000 distinct CDR3 sequences; 3.5% to 5.5% were seen once. The specimen comprised PBMCs, sampled at surgery. Receptor source: a male donor with early-stage non-small cell lung cancer. Both conserved end residues are trimmed from each CDR3. Fields, in order: CDR3 length, V gene, J gene, CDR3 protein.

>10|TRBV19|TRBJ2-1
ASSSVGGQQF
>11|TRBV18|TRBJ2-3
ASHSDLTDTQY
>15|TRBV28|TRBJ2-5
ASSFPVDSGRQETQY
>12|TRBV5-1|TRBJ2-7
ASSSGLAGYEQY
>13|TRBV6-2/TRBV6-3|TRBJ2-7
ASLTRAGGHYEQY
>14|TRBV18|TRBJ1-6
ASSPPEAGSTVPLH
>12|TRBV27|TRBJ1-5
ASSFSRFGQPQH
>12|TRBV3-1|TRBJ2-3
ASSPGQGTDTQY
>13|TRBV6-5|TRBJ2-5
ASSYRAALAETQY
>12|TRBV7-2|TRBJ1-5
ASSPGRRNQPQH
>13|TRBV27|TRBJ1-1
ASSLLGRRNTEAF
>13|TRBV28|TRBJ2-7
ASSLLTGGVYEQY
>11|TRBV7-2|TRBJ1-2
ASSLAGSYGYT
>13|TRBV20-1|TRBJ1-1
SAKRQGALNTEAF
>15|TRBV9|TRBJ2-2
ASSVGGHLFSTGELF
>16|TRBV12-3/TRBV12-4|TRBJ2-5
ASSLKDWTGRSQETQY
>12|TRBV11-2|TRBJ2-5
ASSLRVSGETQY
>14|TRBV7-8|TRBJ2-3
ASSLLPHRGTDTQY
>13|TRBV19|TRBJ1-5
ASSPQDRDNQPQH
>13|TRBV7-2|TRBJ1-5
ASSLVTGENQPQH
>12|TRBV19|TRBJ1-4
ASTLGRTNEKLF
>13|TRBV7-2|TRBJ1-3
ASSLSSRGGNTIY
>17|TRBV6-2/TRBV6-3|TRBJ2-7
ASSLYVFGTSGRAYEQY
>13|TRBV6-5|TRBJ2-2
ASRRQGTNTGELF
>13|TRBV29-1|TRBJ2-1
SVEGRGGGYNEQF
>13|TRBV12-3/TRBV12-4|TRBJ1-2
ASSPKVWGYYGYT
>15|TRBV12-3/TRBV12-4|TRBJ2-3
ASSLGGLAGGTDTQY
>9|TRBV6-1|TRBJ1-1
AASGDPEAF
>13|TRBV6-5|TRBJ2-7
ASSYSLQGPYEQY
>13|TRBV12-3/TRBV12-4|TRBJ2-5
ASSRDPTVGETQY
>10|TRBV6-1|TRBJ2-1
ASSPSGDEQF
>12|TRBV5-5|TRBJ2-3
ASSSGHRTDTQY
>12|TRBV25-1|TRBJ1-3
ASRKAGKIDTIY
>11|TRBV6-6|TRBJ2-5
ASRWTGMETQY
>12|TRBV28|TRBJ2-4
ASQGQGRGGIQY
>13|TRBV6-2/TRBV6-3|TRBJ1-5
ASKKPASGNQPQH
>10|TRBV12-3/TRBV12-4|TRBJ2-2
ASSFSGGLVF
>11|TRBV12-3/TRBV12-4|TRBJ1-2
ASSHLGNYGYT
>14|TRBV4-3|TRBJ2-3
ASSHPRQGGSDTQY
>12|TRBV19|TRBJ2-7
ASSIDPGQSEQY
>12|TRBV7-8|TRBJ1-1
ASSLVESGTEAF
>15|TRBV6-5|TRBJ1-2
ASSYSIVWGTNYGYT
>11|TRBV2|TRBJ2-7
ASSGVGDYEQY
>12|TRBV6-2/TRBV6-3|TRBJ2-3
ASSLRLGLDTQY
>14|TRBV28|TRBJ2-2
ASSPPGLAGTGELF
>15|TRBV7-9|TRBJ2-4
ASSLVLAVTSKNIQY
>14|TRBV7-9|TRBJ1-1
ASRPDTGALNTEAF
>11|TRBV15|TRBJ1-2
ATSRDLRYGYT
>13|TRBV5-1|TRBJ2-2
ASSLGTGGTGELF
>15|TRBV4-2|TRBJ2-1
ASSPRKDGSSYNEQF
>12|TRBV9|TRBJ1-3
ASSVGGRGNTIY
>13|TRBV11-2|TRBJ2-5
ASSPLKGRGETQY
>12|TRBV20-1|TRBJ2-5
SARGPAGEETQY
>17|TRBV7-2|TRBJ1-3
ASSFTRGDRPISGNTIY